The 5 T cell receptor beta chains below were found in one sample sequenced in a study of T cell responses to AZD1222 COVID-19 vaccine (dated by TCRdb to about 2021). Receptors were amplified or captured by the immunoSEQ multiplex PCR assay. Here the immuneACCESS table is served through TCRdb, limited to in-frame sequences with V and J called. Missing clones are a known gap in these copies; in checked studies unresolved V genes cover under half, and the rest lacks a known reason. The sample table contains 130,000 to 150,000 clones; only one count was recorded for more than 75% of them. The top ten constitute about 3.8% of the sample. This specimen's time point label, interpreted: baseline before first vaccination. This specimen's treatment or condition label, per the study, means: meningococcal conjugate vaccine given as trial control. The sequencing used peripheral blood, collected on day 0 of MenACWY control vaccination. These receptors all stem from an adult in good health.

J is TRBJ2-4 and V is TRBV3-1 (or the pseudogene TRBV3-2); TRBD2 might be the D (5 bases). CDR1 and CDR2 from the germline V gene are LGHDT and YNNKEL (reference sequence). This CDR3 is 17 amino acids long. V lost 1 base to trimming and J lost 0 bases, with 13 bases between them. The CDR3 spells CASSQVAGSLAKNIQYF. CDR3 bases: TGTGCCAGCAGCCAAGTAGCTGGGAGCCTAGCCAAAAACATTCAGTACTTC.

CDR3 sequence: CASSPGLAGDNEQYF. The CDR3 region has the DNA TGTGCCAGCAGCCCGGGACTAGCGGGGGACAACGAGCAGTACTTC. The V gene is TRBV6-6, the J gene TRBJ2-7, with TRBD2 matching over 14 bases. This CDR3 has 15 amino acids. V lost 6 bases and J lost 5; bases outside the gene matches: 6. CDR1 is MNHNY, CDR2 SVGAGI, per germline (reference sequence).

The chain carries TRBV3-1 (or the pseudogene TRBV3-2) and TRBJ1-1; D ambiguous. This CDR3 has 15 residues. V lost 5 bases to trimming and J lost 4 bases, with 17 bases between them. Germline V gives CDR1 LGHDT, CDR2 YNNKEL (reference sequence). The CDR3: CASSNLRNLGTEAFF. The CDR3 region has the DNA TGTGCCAGCAGCAATCTCCGGAATTTGGGCACTGAAGCTTTCTTT.

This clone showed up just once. The CDR3 DNA follows: TGTGCCAGCAGAGGACAGGGGATGAGTGAGACCCAGTACTTC. It is translated as CASRGQGMSETQYF. V is TRBV3-1 (or the pseudogene TRBV3-2) and J is TRBJ2-5, with 9 nucleotides matching TRBD1. Trimming took 6 bases from V and 5 from J; bases not matched to a gene: 7. The CDR3 contains 14 residues. Germline CDR1 is LGHDT and CDR2 is YNNKEL (reference sequence).

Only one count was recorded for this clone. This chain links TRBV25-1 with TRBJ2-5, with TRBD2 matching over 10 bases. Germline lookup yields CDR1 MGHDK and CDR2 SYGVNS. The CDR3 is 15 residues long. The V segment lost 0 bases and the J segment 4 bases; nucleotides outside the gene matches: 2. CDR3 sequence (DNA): TGTGCCAGCAGTGAATACGGGACTAGCGCAGAGACCCAGTACTTC. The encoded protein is CASSEYGTSAETQYF.